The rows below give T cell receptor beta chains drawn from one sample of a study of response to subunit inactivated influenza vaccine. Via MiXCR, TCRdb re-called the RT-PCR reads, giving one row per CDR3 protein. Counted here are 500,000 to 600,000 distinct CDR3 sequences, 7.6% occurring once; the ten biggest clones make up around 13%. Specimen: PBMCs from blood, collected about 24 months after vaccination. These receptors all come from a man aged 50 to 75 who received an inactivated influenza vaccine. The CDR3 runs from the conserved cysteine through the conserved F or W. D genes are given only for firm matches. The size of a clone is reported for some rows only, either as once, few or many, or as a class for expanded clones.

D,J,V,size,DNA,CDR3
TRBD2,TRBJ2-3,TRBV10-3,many,TGTGCCATCAGTGAGAACGGACTAGCGGGAACAGATACGCAGTATTTT,CAISENGLAGTDTQYF
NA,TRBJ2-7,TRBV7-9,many,TGTGCCAGCAGTCCTGACGGTTACTACGAGCAGTACTTC,CASSPDGYYEQYF
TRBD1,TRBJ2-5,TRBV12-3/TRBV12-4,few,TGTGCCAGCAGTTACGACAGGGTTACCCAAGAGACCCAGTACTTC,CASSYDRVTQETQYF
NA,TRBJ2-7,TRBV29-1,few,TGCAGCGTTGAAGCCGGACGGTCAAAGTCCGAGCAGTACTTC,CSVEAGRSKSEQYF
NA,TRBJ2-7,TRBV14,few,TGTGCCAGCAGCGAACTACAGGGACACGAGCAGTACTTC,CASSELQGHEQYF
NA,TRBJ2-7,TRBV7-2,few,TGTGCCAGCAGCTTATGGAAGACCCACGAGCAGTACTTC,CASSLWKTHEQYF
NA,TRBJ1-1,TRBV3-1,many,TGTGCCAGCACCCTGGCCGGGGGGAACACTGAAGCTTTCTTT,CASTLAGGNTEAFF
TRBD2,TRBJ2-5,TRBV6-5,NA,TGTGCCAGCAGTTACTCCACTAGCGTAGAGACCCAGTACTTC,CASSYSTSVETQYF
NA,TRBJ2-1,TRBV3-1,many,TGTGCCAGCAGCCAAGTAGGGGGGCCTAGTGAGCAGTTCTTC,CASSQVGGPSEQFF
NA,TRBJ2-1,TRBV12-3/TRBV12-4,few,TGTGCCAGCAGGGGGACTGCCTGGAACAATGAGCAGTTCTTC,CASRGTAWNNEQFF
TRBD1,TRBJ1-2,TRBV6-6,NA,TGTGCCAGCAGCCAGGACAGGGGGGTTGGCTACACCTTC,CASSQDRGVGYTF
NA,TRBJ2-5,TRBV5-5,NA,TGTGCCAGCAGCTACTTCGGACAGTCCCAAGAGACCCAGTACTTC,CASSYFGQSQETQYF
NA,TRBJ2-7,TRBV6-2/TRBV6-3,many,TGTGCCAGCAGGGATCCACGGCCTGCCGGGAACGAGCAGTACTTC,CASRDPRPAGNEQYF
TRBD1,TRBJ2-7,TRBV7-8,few,TGTGCCAGCAGAATAACCGGACAGGGGATGGCCCGCGAGCAGTACTTC,CASRITGQGMAREQYF
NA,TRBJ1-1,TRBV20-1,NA,TGCTGTGCTAGAGATCGGCAGGTGGGGTCGGTAGGCACTGAAGCTTTCTTT,CCARDRQVGSVGTEAFF
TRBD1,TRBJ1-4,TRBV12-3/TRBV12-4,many,TGTGCCAGCAGTATAGGACAGGGGGCGGGTGAAAAACTGTTTTTT,CASSIGQGAGEKLFF
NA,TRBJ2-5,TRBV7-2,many,TGTGCCAGCAGCCCCCGACAGGGAGGGACCCAGTACTTC,CASSPRQGGTQYF
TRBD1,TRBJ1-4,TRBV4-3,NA,TGCGCCAGCAGCCAGGGGACAGGGGTCCGATTGAAACTGTTTTTT,CASSQGTGVRLKLFF
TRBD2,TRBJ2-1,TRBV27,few,TGTGCCAGCAGTCCCCTAGCGGGAGTGAAGAATGAGCAGTTCTTC,CASSPLAGVKNEQFF
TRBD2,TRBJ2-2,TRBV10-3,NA,TGTGCCATCTCGAGGGAGGGCACCGGGGAGCTGTTTTTT,CAISREGTGELFF
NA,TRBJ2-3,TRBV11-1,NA,TGTGCCAGCAGCTACCGGGACGGAGACAGCACAGATACGCAGTATTTT,CASSYRDGDSTDTQYF
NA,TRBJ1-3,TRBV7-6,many,TGTGCCAGCAGCTTAGTCCCCCGGAGCTCTGGAAACACCATATATTTT,CASSLVPRSSGNTIYF
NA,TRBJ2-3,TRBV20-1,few,TGCAGTGCTACCCCCGGGGGGCGGTTAGATACGCAGTATTTT,CSATPGGRLDTQYF
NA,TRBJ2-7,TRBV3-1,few,TGTGCCAGCAGCACCCGGCACACGGCTGCCTACGAGCAGTACTTC,CASSTRHTAAYEQYF
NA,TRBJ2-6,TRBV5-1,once,TGCGCCAGCAGCTTGGACCCAGACTCTGGGGCCAACGTCCTGACTTTC,CASSLDPDSGANVLTF
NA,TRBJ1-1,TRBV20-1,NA,TGCAGTGCTAGTTCGGACGGGGGGAGCACTGAAGCTTTCTTT,CSASSDGGSTEAFF
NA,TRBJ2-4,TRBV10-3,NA,TGTGCCAGCAAGGACAGTACCCCCAAAAACATTCAGTACTTC,CASKDSTPKNIQYF
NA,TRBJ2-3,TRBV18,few,TGTGCCAGCAGCCCCGGAAACACAGATACGCAGTATTTT,CASSPGNTDTQYF
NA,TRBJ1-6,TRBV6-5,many,TGTGCCAGCAGTCACGAAGGGGGCTATAATTCACCCCTCCACTTT,CASSHEGGYNSPLHF